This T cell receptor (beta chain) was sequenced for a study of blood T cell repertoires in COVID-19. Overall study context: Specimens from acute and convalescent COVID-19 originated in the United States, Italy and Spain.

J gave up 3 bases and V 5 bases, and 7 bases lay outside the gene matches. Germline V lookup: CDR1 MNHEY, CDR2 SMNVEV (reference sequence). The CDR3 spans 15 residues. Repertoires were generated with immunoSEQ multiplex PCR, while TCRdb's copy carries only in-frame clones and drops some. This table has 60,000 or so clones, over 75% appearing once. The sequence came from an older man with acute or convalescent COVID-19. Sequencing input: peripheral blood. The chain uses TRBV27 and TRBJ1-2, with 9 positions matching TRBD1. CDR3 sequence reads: CASSREGQGHYGYTF. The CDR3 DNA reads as TGTGCCAGCAGTCGAGAGGGACAGGGCCACTATGGCTACACCTTC.